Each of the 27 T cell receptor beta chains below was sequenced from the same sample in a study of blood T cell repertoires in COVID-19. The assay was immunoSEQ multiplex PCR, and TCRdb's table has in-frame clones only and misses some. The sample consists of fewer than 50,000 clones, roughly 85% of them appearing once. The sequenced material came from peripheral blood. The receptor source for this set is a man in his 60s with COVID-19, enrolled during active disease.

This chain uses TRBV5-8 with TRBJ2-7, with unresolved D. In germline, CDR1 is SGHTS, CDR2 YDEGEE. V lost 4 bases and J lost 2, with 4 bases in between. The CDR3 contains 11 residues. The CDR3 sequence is CASSQTYEQYF. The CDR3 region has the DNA TGTGCCAGCAGCCAAACCTACGAGCAGTACTTC. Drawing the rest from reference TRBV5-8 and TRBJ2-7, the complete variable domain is EAGVTQSPTHLIKTRGQQATLRCSPISGHTSVYWYQQALGLGLQFLLWYDEGEERNRGNFPPRFSGRQFPNYSSELNVNALELEDSALYLCASSQTYEQYFGPGTRLTVT.

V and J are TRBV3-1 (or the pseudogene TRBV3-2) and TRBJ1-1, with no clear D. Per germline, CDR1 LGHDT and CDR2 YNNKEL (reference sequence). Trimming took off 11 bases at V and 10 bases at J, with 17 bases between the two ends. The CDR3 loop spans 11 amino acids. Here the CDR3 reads CAGGPLVGAFF. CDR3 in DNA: TGTGCCGGAGGTCCTTTGGTTGGAGCTTTCTTT.

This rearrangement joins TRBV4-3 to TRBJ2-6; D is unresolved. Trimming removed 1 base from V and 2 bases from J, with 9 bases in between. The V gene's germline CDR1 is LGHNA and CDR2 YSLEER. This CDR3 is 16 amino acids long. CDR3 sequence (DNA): TGCGCCAGCAGCCAAGGACACGCCCCTGGGGCCAACGTCCTGACTTTC. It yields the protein CASSQGHAPGANVLTF.

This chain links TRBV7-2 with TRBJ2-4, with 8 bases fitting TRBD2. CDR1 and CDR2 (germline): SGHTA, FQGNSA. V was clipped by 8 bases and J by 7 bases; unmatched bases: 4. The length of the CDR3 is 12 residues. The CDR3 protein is CASLGGVNIQYF. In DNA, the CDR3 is TGTGCCAGCCTCGGGGGGGTGAACATTCAGTACTTC.

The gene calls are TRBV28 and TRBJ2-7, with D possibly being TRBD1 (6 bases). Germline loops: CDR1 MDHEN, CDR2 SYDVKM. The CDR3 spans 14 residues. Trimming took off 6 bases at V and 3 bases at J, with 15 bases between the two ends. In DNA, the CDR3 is TGTGCCAGCAGACCCTCCGGGACAAGCTACGAGCAGTACTTC. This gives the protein CASRPSGTSYEQYF.

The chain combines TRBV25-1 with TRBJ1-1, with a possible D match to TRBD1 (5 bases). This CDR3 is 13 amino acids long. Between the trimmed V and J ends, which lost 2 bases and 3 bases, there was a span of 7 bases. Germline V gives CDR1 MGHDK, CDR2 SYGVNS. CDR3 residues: CASSERDYTEAFF. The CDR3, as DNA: TGTGCCAGCAGTGAACGGGACTACACTGAAGCTTTCTTT. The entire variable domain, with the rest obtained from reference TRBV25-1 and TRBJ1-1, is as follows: EADIYQTPRYLVIGTGKKITLECSQTMGHDKMYWYQQDPGMELHLIHYSYGVNSTEKGDLSSESTVSRIRTEHFPLTLESARPSHTSQYLCASSERDYTEAFFGQGTRLTVV.

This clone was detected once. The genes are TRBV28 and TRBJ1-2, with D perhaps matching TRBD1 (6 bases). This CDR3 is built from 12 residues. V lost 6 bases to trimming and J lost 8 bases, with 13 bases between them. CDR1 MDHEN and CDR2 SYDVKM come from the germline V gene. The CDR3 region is CASSRSGVGYTF. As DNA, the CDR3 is TGTGCCAGCAGCCGCTCAGGGGTCGGCTACACCTTC.

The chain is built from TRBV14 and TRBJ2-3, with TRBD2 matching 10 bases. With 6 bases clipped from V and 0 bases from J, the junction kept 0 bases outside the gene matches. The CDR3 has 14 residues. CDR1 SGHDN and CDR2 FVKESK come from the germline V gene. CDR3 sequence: CASRTSGSTDTQYF. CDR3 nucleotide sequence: TGTGCCAGCAGGACTAGCGGGAGCACAGATACGCAGTATTTT.

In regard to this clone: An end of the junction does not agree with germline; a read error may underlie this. The CDR3 region has the DNA TGTGCCAGCAGTCAAGCAGGGGTCGGAGGCAATCAGCCCCAGCATTTT. Amino acids: CASSQAGVGGNQPQHF. This chain uses TRBV3-1 (or the pseudogene TRBV3-2) with TRBJ1-5, with a tentative D call TRBD1 (6 bases). CDR3 length: 16 residues. Germline V gene data show CDR1 as LGHDT and CDR2 as YNNKEL (reference sequence).

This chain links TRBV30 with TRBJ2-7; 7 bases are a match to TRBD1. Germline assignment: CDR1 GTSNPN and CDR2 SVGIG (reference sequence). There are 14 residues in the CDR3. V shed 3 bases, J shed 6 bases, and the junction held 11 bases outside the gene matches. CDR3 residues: CAWRIYRGWGEQYF. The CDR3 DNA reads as TGTGCCTGGAGGATTTACAGGGGCTGGGGCGAGCAGTACTTC.

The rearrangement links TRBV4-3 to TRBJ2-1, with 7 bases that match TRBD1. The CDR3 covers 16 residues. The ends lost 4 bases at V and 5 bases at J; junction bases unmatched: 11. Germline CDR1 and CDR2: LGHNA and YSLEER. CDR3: CASSPRQGRSHNEQFF. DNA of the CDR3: TGCGCCAGCAGCCCAAGACAGGGTAGGAGCCACAATGAGCAGTTCTTC.

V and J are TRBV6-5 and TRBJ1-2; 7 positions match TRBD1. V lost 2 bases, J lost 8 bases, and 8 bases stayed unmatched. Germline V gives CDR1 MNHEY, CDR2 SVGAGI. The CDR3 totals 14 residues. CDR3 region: CASSYRQGNLGYTF. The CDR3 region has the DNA TGTGCCAGCAGTTACCGACAGGGAAACCTCGGCTACACCTTC.

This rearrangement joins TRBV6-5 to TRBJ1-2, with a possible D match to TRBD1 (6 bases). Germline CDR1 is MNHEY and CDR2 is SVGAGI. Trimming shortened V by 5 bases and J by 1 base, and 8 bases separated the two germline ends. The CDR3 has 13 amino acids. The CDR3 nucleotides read TGTGCCAGCAGTCGGACAGATAACTATGGCTACACCTTC. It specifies CASSRTDNYGYTF.

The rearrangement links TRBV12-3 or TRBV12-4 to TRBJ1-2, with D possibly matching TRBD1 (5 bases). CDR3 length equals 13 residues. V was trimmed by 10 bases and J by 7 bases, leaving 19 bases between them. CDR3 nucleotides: TGTGCCACCGGGGGACCGACAAAGCCTGGCTACACCTTC. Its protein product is CATGGPTKPGYTF.

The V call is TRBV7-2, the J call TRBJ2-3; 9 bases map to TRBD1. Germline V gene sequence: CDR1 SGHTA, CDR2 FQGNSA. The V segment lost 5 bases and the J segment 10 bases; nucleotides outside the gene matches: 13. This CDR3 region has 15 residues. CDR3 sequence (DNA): TGTGCCAGCAGCGGGCGTCCGGGACAGGGCAGTCCGCAGTATTTT. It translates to CASSGRPGQGSPQYF.

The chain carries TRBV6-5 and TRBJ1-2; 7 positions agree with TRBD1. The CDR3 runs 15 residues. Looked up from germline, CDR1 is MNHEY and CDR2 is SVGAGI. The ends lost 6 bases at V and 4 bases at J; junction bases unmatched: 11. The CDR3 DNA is TGTGCCAGCAGCTCCAACACCCGGGACAGCTATGGCTACACCTTC. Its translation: CASSSNTRDSYGYTF.

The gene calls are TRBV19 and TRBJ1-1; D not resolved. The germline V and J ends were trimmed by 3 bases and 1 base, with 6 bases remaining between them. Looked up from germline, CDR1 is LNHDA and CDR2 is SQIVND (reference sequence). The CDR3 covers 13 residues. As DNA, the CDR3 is TGTGCCAGTAGTATTCGGTGGAACACTGAAGCTTTCTTT. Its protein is CASSIRWNTEAFF.

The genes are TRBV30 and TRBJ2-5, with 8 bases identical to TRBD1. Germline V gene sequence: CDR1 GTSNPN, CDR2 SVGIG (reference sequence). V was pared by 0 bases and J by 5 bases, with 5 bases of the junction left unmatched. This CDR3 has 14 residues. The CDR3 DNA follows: TGTGCCTGGAGTGTGGTTCGGGACAGGGAGACCCAGTACTTC. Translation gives CAWSVVRDRETQYF.

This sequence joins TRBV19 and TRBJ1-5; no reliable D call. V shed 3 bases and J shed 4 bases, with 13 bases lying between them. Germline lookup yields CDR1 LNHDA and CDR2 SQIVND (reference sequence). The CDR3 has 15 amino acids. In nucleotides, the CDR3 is TGTGCCAGTAGTATTGGCCCCCCTTTGAATCAGCCCCAGCATTTT. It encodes CASSIGPPLNQPQHF.

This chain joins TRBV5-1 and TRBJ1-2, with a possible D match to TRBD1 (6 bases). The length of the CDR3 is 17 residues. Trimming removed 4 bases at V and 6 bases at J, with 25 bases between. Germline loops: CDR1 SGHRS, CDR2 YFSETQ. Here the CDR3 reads CASSAPSPQGARDGYTF. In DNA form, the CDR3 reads TGCGCCAGCAGCGCCCCGAGTCCACAGGGAGCGAGGGATGGCTACACCTTC.

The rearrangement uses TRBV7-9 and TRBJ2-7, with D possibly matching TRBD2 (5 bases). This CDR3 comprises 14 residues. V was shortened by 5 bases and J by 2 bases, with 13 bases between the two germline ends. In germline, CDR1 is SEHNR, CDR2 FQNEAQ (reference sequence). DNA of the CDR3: TGTGCCAGCAGCCGGGCAAGCGGTCCCTACGAGCAGTACTTC. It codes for CASSRASGPYEQYF.

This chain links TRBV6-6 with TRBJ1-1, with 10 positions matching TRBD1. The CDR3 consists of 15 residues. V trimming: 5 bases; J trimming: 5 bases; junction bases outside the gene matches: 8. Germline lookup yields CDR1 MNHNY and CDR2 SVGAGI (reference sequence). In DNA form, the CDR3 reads TGTGCCAGCAGTGACACCGGACAGGGGGGGACTGAAGCTTTCTTT. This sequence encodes CASSDTGQGGTEAFF.

For the CDR3, the DNA is TGTGCCAGCAGTGTTGGCAGAGAGACCCAGTACTTC. It yields the protein CASSVGRETQYF. V usage is TRBV2 and J usage is TRBJ2-5; D is undetermined. Germline V gives CDR1 SNHLY, CDR2 FYNNEI. This CDR3 comprises 12 residues. With 4 bases removed from V and 4 bases from J, the gap between germline ends came to 7 bases.

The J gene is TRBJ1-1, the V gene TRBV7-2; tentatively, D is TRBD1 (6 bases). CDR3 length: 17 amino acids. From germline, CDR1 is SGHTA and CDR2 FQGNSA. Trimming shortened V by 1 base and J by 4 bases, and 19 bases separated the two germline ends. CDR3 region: CASSLVTLTGSVTEAFF. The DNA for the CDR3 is TGTGCCAGCAGCTTAGTAACCCTTACAGGGAGCGTCACTGAAGCTTTCTTT.

CDR3 sequence: CASRPSGMRTTEAFF. CDR3 bases: TGTGCCAGCAGACCCAGCGGGATGCGTACGACTGAAGCTTTCTTT. V is TRBV6-5 and J is TRBJ1-1, with unresolved D. The CDR3 has 15 amino acids. Trimming removed 6 bases at V and 5 bases at J, with 19 bases between. Germline CDR1 MNHEY, CDR2 SVGAGI.

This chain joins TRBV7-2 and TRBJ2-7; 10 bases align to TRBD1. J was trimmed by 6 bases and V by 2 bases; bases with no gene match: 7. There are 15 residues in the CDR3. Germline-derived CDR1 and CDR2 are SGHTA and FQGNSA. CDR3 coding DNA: TGTGCCAGCAGCTTAAGCGGGACAGGGGTTAGCGAGCAGTACTTC. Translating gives CASSLSGTGVSEQYF.

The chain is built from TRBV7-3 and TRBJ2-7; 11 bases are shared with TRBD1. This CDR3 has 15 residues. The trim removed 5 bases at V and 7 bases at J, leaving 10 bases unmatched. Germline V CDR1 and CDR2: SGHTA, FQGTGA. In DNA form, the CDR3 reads TGTGCCAGCAGCCCGGGGACAGGGGGTTCGGAGGAGCAGTACTTC. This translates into CASSPGTGGSEEQYF.